A selection of T cell receptor beta chains follows, all from one sample in a study of T-cell reconstitution after alpha-beta-depleted transplantation in children. MiXCR, applied by TCRdb to the PCR reads, yields one record per CDR3 protein. The repertoire holds about 610,000 distinct CDR3 sequences, with about a quarter as singletons. Sequencing was performed on PBMCs, taken before TCRalphabeta/CD19-depleted stem cell transplant. The receptor source for this set is a boy younger than two with Wiskott-Aldrich syndrome, due to receive a stem cell transplant. CDR3s leave out the opening cysteine and the closing phenylalanine or tryptophan. The order of the fields is V gene, CDR3 protein.

>TRBV28
ASSALGKRELGDTQY
>TRBV5-5
ASSLEGVGEQF
>TRBV20-1
SAQKNDLTTMNTEAF
>TRBV30
AWAGQGALNYGYT
>TRBV12-3/TRBV12-4
ASSLRGTGGGDTQY
>TRBV10-3
AIAPRPSNEQY
>TRBV29-1
SVGTDTQY
>TRBV30
AWSVTGGAGYT
>TRBV7-6
ASSLAAGAASSYNEQF
>TRBV11-2
ASTAGQTKNTEAF
>TRBV3-1
ASSPTGQGYGYT
>TRBV6-5
ASSYRAHQPQH
>TRBV5-1
ASSEGRGEQF
>TRBV11-2
ASSFLGFGSF
>TRBV12-3/TRBV12-4
ASTRGLAVTDTQY
>TRBV7-6
ASSARSGPQY
>TRBV25-1
ASSRTSGSFEQY
>TRBV29-1
SGRSRVNPGELF
>TRBV19
ASMGSNYGYT